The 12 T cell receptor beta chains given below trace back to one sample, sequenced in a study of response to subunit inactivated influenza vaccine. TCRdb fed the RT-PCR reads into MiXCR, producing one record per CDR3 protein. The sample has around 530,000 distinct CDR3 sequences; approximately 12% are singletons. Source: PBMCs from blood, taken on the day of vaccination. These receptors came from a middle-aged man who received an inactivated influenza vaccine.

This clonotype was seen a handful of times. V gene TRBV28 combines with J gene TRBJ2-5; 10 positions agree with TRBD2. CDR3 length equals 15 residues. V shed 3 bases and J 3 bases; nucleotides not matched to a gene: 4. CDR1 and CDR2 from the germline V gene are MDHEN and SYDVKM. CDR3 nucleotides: TGTGCCAGCAGTTTGCTAGCGGGAGAGAAAGAGACCCAGTACTTC. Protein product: CASSLLAGEKETQYF.

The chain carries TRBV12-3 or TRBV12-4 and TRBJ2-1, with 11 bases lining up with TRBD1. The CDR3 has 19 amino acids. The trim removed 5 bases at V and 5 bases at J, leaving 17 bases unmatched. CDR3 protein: CASSPPPRDRGGKDNEQFF. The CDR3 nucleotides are TGTGCCAGCAGTCCTCCCCCACGGGACAGGGGGGGAAAAGACAATGAGCAGTTCTTC.

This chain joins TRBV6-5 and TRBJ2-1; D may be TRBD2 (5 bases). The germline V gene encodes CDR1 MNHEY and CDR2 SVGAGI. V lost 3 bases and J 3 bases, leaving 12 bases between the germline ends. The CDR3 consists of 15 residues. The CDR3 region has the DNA TGTGCCAGCAGTTATGATGGCGGGCTCTACAATGAGCAGTTCTTC. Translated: CASSYDGGLYNEQFF.

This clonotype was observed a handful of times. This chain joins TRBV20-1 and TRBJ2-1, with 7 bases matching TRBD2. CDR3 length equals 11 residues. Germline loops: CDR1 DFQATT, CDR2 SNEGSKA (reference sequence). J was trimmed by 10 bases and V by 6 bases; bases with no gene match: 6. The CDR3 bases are TGCAGTGCGACTAGCCGGAACGAGCAGTTCTTC. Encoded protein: CSATSRNEQFF.

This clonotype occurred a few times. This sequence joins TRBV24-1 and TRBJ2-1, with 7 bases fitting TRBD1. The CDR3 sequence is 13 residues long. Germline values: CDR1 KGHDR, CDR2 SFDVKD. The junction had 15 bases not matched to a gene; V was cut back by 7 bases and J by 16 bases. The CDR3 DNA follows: TGTGCCACCAGATCACCGCAGGGGGAAGGAATCTTCTTC. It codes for CATRSPQGEGIFF.

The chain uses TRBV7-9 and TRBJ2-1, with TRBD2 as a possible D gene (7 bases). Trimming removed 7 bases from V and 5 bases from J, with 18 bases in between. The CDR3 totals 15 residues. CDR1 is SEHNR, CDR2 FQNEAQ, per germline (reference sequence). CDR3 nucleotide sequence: TGTGCCAGCACAAACCGAGGGGGGGCGAACAATGAGCAGTTCTTC. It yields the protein CASTNRGGANNEQFF.

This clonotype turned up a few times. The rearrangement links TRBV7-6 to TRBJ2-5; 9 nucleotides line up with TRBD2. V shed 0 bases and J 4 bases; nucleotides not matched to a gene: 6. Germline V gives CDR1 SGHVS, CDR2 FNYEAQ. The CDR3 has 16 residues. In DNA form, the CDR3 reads TGTGCCAGCAGCTTAGCTAGCGGGAGCGGGGGAGAGACCCAGTACTTC. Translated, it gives CASSLASGSGGETQYF.

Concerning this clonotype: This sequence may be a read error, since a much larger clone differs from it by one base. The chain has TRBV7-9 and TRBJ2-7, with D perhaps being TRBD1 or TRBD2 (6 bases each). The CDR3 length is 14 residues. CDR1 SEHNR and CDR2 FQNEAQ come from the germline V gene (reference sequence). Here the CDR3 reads CASTPGGDNYKQYF. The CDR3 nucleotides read TGTGCCAGCACCCCTGGAGGGGACAACTACAAGCAGTACTTC.

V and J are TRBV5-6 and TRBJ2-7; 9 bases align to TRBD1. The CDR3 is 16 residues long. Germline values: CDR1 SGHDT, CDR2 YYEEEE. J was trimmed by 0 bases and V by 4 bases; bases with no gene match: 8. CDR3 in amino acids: CASSQNRGQSSYEQYF. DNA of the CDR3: TGTGCCAGCAGCCAAAACAGGGGGCAAAGCTCCTACGAGCAGTACTTC.

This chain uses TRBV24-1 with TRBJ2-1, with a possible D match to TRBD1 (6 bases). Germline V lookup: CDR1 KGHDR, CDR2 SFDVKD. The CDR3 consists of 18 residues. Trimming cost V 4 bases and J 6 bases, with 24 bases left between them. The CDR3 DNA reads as TGTGCCACCAGTGACCCATTCATTACAGGGACGTTGACCAATGAGCAGTTCTTC. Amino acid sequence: CATSDPFITGTLTNEQFF.

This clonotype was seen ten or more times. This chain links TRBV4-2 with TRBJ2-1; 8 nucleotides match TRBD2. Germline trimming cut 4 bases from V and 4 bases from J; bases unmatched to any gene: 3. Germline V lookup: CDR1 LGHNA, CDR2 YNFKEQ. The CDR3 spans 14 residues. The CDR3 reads CASSPREGYNEQFF. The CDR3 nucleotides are TGTGCCAGCAGCCCCCGGGAGGGTTACAATGAGCAGTTCTTC.

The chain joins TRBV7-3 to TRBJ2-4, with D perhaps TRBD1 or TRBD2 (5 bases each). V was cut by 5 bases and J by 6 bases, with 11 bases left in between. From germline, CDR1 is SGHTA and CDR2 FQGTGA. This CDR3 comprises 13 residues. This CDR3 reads CASSEGTGNIQYF. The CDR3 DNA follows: TGTGCCAGCAGCGAAGGGACGGGAAACATTCAGTACTTC.